One and the same sample provided the 16 T cell receptor beta chains below, sequenced in a study of T cell changes during pregnancy in multiple sclerosis. TCRdb's table, derived via immunoSEQ multiplex PCR, lists solely in-frame clones and lacks some. This sample has tens of thousands of clones, with roughly 92% found just once. Sequencing used peripheral blood, obtained in the second trimester of pregnancy. These receptors were taken from a female donor with multiple sclerosis, enrolled in a pregnancy study.

The rearrangement uses TRBV7-2 and TRBJ2-3; D not certain. The CDR3 runs to 14 residues. V lost 5 bases and J lost 8, with 17 bases in between. CDR1 and CDR2 (germline): SGHTA, FQGNSA. CDR3 bases: TGTGCCAGCAGCGCCCGCTTGGTGGCGGCTACGCAGTATTTT. Amino acid sequence: CASSARLVAATQYF.

In its sample, this clone was seen once. The chain employs TRBV5-1 and TRBJ1-2; weak D call: TRBD1 (5 bases). This CDR3 contains 13 residues. Trimming removed 4 bases at V and 2 bases at J, with 9 bases between. Germline lookup yields CDR1 SGHRS and CDR2 YFSETQ. The CDR3 nucleotides are TGCGCCAGCAGCGTGGCAGGGAACTATGGCTACACCTTC. The encoded protein is CASSVAGNYGYTF. The whole variable domain, remainder taken from reference TRBV5-1 and TRBJ1-2, is KAGVTQTPRYLIKTRGQQVTLSCSPISGHRSVSWYQQTPGQGLQFLFEYFSETQRNKGNFPGRFSGRQFSNSRSEMNVSTLELGDSALYLCASSVAGNYGYTFGSGTRLTVV.

V is TRBV7-2 and J is TRBJ1-1; perhaps TRBD1 as D (6 bases). Between the trimmed V and J ends, which lost 5 bases and 5 bases, there was a span of 15 bases. Germline values: CDR1 SGHTA, CDR2 FQGNSA. This CDR3 is built from 14 residues. The chain's CDR3 is CASSEQGGRTEAFF. The CDR3 DNA sequence: TGTGCCAGCAGCGAACAGGGTGGCCGGACTGAAGCTTTCTTT.

The chain has TRBV27 and TRBJ1-4, with D perhaps matching TRBD1 (5 bases). CDR3 length: 15 amino acids. From germline, CDR1 is MNHEY and CDR2 SMNVEV (reference sequence). V was cut by 6 bases and J by 6 bases, with 17 bases left in between. The CDR3 reads CASRSGGNAYEKLFF. The CDR3 DNA reads TGTGCCAGCAGGTCGGGGGGGAATGCTTATGAAAAACTGTTTTTT.

The rearrangement joins TRBV5-4 to TRBJ2-7; TRBD1 is a possible D gene (6 bases). Germline V gene sequence: CDR1 SGHNT, CDR2 YYREEE (reference sequence). The CDR3 loop spans 14 amino acids. Deletions cut 3 bases from V and 6 bases from J, with 16 bases between. The CDR3 reads CASSSPTTGTEQYF. CDR3 sequence (DNA): TGTGCCAGCAGCTCGCCCACCACAGGGACCGAGCAGTACTTC.

The V call is TRBV6-5, the J call TRBJ2-7; possibly TRBD1 for D (6 bases). The CDR3 length is 15 residues. CDR1 MNHEY and CDR2 SVGAGI come from the germline V gene. V lost 4 bases to trimming and J lost 0 bases, with 13 bases between them. The CDR3 region is CASSLGQGFSYEQYF. DNA for the CDR3: TGTGCCAGCAGTTTGGGTCAGGGGTTCTCCTACGAGCAGTACTTC.

The gene calls are TRBV27 and TRBJ1-6; 11 bases agree with TRBD1. Germline loops: CDR1 MNHEY, CDR2 SMNVEV (reference sequence). J lost 5 bases, V lost 6 bases, and 12 bases had no gene match. The CDR3 runs 18 residues. CDR3 DNA: TGTGCCAGCAGATACAGGACAGGGGGCCATAATGATAATTCACCCCTCCACTTT. Its translation is CASRYRTGGHNDNSPLHF.

The rearrangement uses TRBV7-3 and TRBJ2-2, with a tentative D call TRBD1 (6 bases). The ends were cut back, 9 bases at V and 6 bases at J, with 11 bases in the middle. The CDR3 has 12 amino acids. CDR1 is SGHTA and CDR2 is FQGTGA in the germline V gene. CDR3 amino acids: CASTGSPGELFF. As DNA, the CDR3 is TGTGCCAGTACAGGGAGCCCCGGGGAGCTGTTTTTT.

In DNA form, the CDR3 reads TGTGCCAGCAGTTATCCAGGTCGTGGCTACACCTTC. This gives the protein CASSYPGRGYTF. The chain uses TRBV28 and TRBJ1-2; no clear D gene. Trimming pared 4 bases from V and 7 bases from J, leaving 10 bases between. Germline V CDR1 and CDR2: MDHEN, SYDVKM. CDR3 length: 12 residues.

The chain recombines TRBV15 with TRBJ1-4; the match to TRBD1 covers 7 bases. Per the germline V gene, CDR1 is LNHNV and CDR2 is YYDKDF (reference sequence). This CDR3 contains 15 residues. V lost 2 bases, J lost 6 bases, and 6 bases stayed unmatched. The chain's CDR3 is CATSRTRDSYEKLFF. DNA of the CDR3: TGTGCCACCAGCAGAACCCGGGACAGCTATGAAAAACTGTTTTTT.

The rearrangement uses TRBV7-6 and TRBJ1-5, with D possibly TRBD1 on 5 matching bases. The V gene's germline CDR1 is SGHVS and CDR2 FNYEAQ. The V end was cut by 2 bases, the J end by 4 bases, with 9 bases between. The CDR3 contains 14 residues. The chain's CDR3 is CASSLYGGNQPQHF. Written as DNA, the CDR3 is TGTGCCAGCAGCTTATATGGGGGGAATCAGCCCCAGCATTTT.

The rearrangement joins TRBV11-3 to TRBJ2-2; 11 bases match TRBD2. Germline values: CDR1 SGHNT, CDR2 YENEEA. The ends lost 5 bases at V and 1 base at J; junction bases unmatched: 15. The CDR3 totals 20 residues. CDR3 protein: CASSPRPGTSGSENTGELFF. In DNA, the CDR3 is TGTGCCAGCAGCCCAAGACCCGGGACTAGCGGATCAGAGAACACCGGGGAGCTGTTTTTT.

The CDR3 bases are TGTGCCAGCAGTTATACCCCGGACAGTATGAACACTGAAGCTTTCTTT. Translating gives CASSYTPDSMNTEAFF. The rearrangement joins TRBV6-5 to TRBJ1-1; possible D gene TRBD1, 6 bases. This CDR3 is built from 16 residues. Between the trimmed V and J ends, which lost 3 bases and 0 bases, there was a span of 14 bases. CDR1 is MNHEY and CDR2 is SVGAGI in the germline V gene.

The chain recombines TRBV11-1 with TRBJ1-1; 9 bases are shared with TRBD1. V gave up 4 bases and J gave up 3 bases; unmatched junction bases: 9. The germline gives CDR1 SGHAT, CDR2 FQDESV (reference sequence). This CDR3 region has 16 residues. The CDR3 nucleotides read TGTGCCAGCAGCTCGCTGGACAGGGGCTCATACACTGAAGCTTTCTTT. Translation gives CASSSLDRGSYTEAFF.

The chain recombines TRBV19 with TRBJ2-3, with 9 bases fitting TRBD1. J was trimmed by 1 base and V by 5 bases; bases with no gene match: 4. The CDR3 length is 15 residues. Germline lookup yields CDR1 LNHDA and CDR2 SQIVND (reference sequence). CDR3: CASSVTGGRTDTQYF. The DNA of the CDR3 is TGTGCCAGTAGTGTCACAGGGGGCCGCACAGATACGCAGTATTTT.

The chain has TRBV6-1 and TRBJ1-4; TRBD1 agrees at 8 bases. In germline, CDR1 is MNHNS, CDR2 SASEGT. The CDR3 contains 13 residues. J lost 7 bases, V lost 6 bases, and 4 bases had no gene match. The CDR3 loop reads CASRPGGVEKLFF. In DNA, the CDR3 is TGTGCCAGCAGGCCAGGGGGCGTTGAAAAACTGTTTTTT.